The 22 T cell receptor beta chains reported below all come from one sample, sequenced in a study of glioma-infiltrating T cells after dendritic cell vaccination. Generated by immunoSEQ multiplex PCR, the TCRdb table keeps only in-frame clones and is missing some. The sample lists 35,000 to 40,000 clones; 70% to 85% were seen once. Sequencing was performed on blood, taken before dendritic cell vaccination. The receptors stem from a human donor with glioblastoma.

The chain couples TRBV5-1 to TRBJ1-5; D possibly corresponds to TRBD1 (6 bases). CDR1 SGHRS and CDR2 YFSETQ come from the germline V gene. CDR3 length equals 15 residues. V gave up 4 bases and J gave up 3 bases, with 14 bases separating them. In DNA, the CDR3 is TGCGCCAGCAGCCCGGCAGGGGCCCCCAATCAGCCCCAGCATTTT. Protein product: CASSPAGAPNQPQHF.

The V gene is TRBV7-3, the J gene TRBJ2-1, with 7 nucleotides matching TRBD1. The CDR3 has 14 amino acids. V trimming: 1 base; J trimming: 15 bases; junction bases outside the gene matches: 12. Germline loops: CDR1 SGHTA, CDR2 FQGTGA. The CDR3 protein is CASSLSSLDRTPFF. The CDR3 nucleotides are TGTGCCAGCAGCTTAAGCTCTTTGGACAGGACTCCGTTCTTC.

This chain joins TRBV5-6 and TRBJ2-5; the D is unclear. Germline V gene lookup returns CDR1 SGHDT and CDR2 YYEEEE. The ends were cut back, 3 bases at V and 7 bases at J, with 16 bases in the middle. The CDR3 is made up of 14 amino acids. The CDR3 loop is CASSYGTAVGTQYF. CDR3 coding DNA: TGTGCCAGCAGCTACGGAACAGCCGTAGGGACCCAGTACTTC.

The V gene is TRBV4-1, the J gene TRBJ2-3; 8 bases are shared with TRBD1. V lost 4 bases to trimming and J lost 3 bases; unmatched junction nucleotides: 6. This CDR3 spans 15 amino acids. CDR1 is MGHRA and CDR2 is YSYEKL in the germline V gene. The CDR3 here is CASSLTGDATDTQYF. CDR3 DNA sequence: TGCGCCAGCAGCCTGACAGGGGACGCTACAGATACGCAGTATTTT.

The chain combines TRBV5-4 with TRBJ1-2; 7 bases align to TRBD1. V was clipped by 4 bases and J by 8 bases; unmatched bases: 11. Germline lookup yields CDR1 SGHNT and CDR2 YYREEE (reference sequence). The CDR3 covers 14 residues. The CDR3 DNA reads as TGTGCCAGCAGCGGGGAGACAGGGTGGAAAGGCTACACCTTC. Its translation: CASSGETGWKGYTF.

J is TRBJ2-7 and V is TRBV28; D unresolved. Germline V lookup: CDR1 MDHEN, CDR2 SYDVKM. The CDR3 length is 12 residues. Trimming stripped 7 bases from V and 4 bases from J, with 11 bases between. CDR3 DNA sequence: TGTGCCAGCACCTCCCTGCGGTACGAGCAGTACTTC. Translated, it gives CASTSLRYEQYF.

The chain uses TRBV5-1 and TRBJ1-4; 8 bases match TRBD1. The CDR3 has 14 amino acids. CDR1 and CDR2 (germline): SGHRS, YFSETQ. J was trimmed by 8 bases and V by 4 bases; bases with no gene match: 7. CDR3 DNA sequence: TGCGCCAGCAGCCATGGACAGGGCGGGGAAAAACTGTTTTTT. Translated, it gives CASSHGQGGEKLFF.

V gene TRBV4-2 combines with J gene TRBJ1-4; D may be TRBD1 (6 bases). Looked up from germline, CDR1 is LGHNA and CDR2 is YNFKEQ. V was clipped by 3 bases and J by 3 bases, with 8 bases between them. The CDR3 contains 14 residues. The CDR3 nucleotides are TGTGCCAGCAGCCATAGGGGGTCTAATGAAAAACTGTTTTTT. This sequence encodes CASSHRGSNEKLFF.

This chain joins TRBV28 and TRBJ2-5; D remains ambiguous. The CDR3 spans 14 residues. V lost 1 base to trimming and J lost 0 bases, with 6 bases between them. Germline values: CDR1 MDHEN, CDR2 SYDVKM. Here the CDR3 reads CASSLSRNQETQYF. In DNA form, the CDR3 reads TGTGCCAGCAGTTTATCTAGAAACCAAGAGACCCAGTACTTC.

This clone was counted between two and nine times. The J gene is TRBJ2-3, the V gene TRBV4-2; D gene unclear. The ends were cut back, 3 bases at V and 2 bases at J, with 9 bases in the middle. The CDR3 extends over 14 amino acids. Per germline, CDR1 LGHNA and CDR2 YNFKEQ. The CDR3, as DNA: TGTGCCAGCAGCCAGGAGACCGTCACAGATACGCAGTATTTT. This gives the protein CASSQETVTDTQYF.

V is TRBV30 and J is TRBJ1-2; 9 positions agree with TRBD1. The J segment lost 8 bases and the V segment lost 4 bases, leaving 8 bases of the junction unmatched. The CDR3 has 13 residues. Looked up from germline, CDR1 is GTSNPN and CDR2 is SVGIG (reference sequence). The CDR3 loop reads CAWKKQGARGYTF. The CDR3 nucleotides read TGTGCCTGGAAAAAACAGGGGGCGCGAGGCTACACCTTC.

The V gene is TRBV5-1, the J gene TRBJ2-5, with unresolved D. Germline assignment: CDR1 SGHRS and CDR2 YFSETQ. With 0 bases removed from V and 6 bases from J, the gap between germline ends came to 9 bases. The CDR3 totals 13 residues. The CDR3 loop reads CASSLALGKTQYF. CDR3 DNA: TGCGCCAGCAGCTTGGCCTTGGGCAAGACCCAGTACTTC.

This sequence joins TRBV19 and TRBJ1-4; 9 positions agree with TRBD1. With V trimmed by 8 bases and J by 7 bases, 8 bases remained unmatched. The CDR3 is made up of 14 amino acids. Germline loops: CDR1 LNHDA, CDR2 SQIVND (reference sequence). CDR3 sequence reads: CASGKQGAREKLFF. In nucleotides, the CDR3 is TGTGCCAGTGGTAAACAGGGGGCGCGTGAAAAACTGTTTTTT.

This clone occurred once. V gene TRBV19 combines with J gene TRBJ2-7; D not resolved. Germline V gives CDR1 LNHDA, CDR2 SQIVND (reference sequence). The CDR3 spans 14 residues. Trimming removed 4 bases at V and 4 bases at J, with 14 bases between. The CDR3 here is CASSTPGLQYEQYF. CDR3 coding DNA: TGTGCCAGTAGTACCCCTGGTCTTCAGTACGAGCAGTACTTC.

The V and J genes are TRBV10-2 and TRBJ2-7; 8 bases map to TRBD2. Losses at the gene ends were 8 bases for V and 2 bases for J; bases not matched to a gene: 5. Per the germline V gene, CDR1 is WSHSY and CDR2 is SAAADI. CDR3 length: 13 amino acids. DNA for the CDR3: TGCGCCAGCGTAACTAGCGGAACCTACGAGCAGTACTTC. It codes for CASVTSGTYEQYF.

This clone has more than one count but fewer than ten. The chain is built from TRBV14 and TRBJ2-7, with a weak D call TRBD2 (5 bases). CDR3 length equals 14 residues. V lost 1 base to trimming and J lost 3 bases, with 10 bases between them. Germline assignment: CDR1 SGHDN and CDR2 FVKESK. The CDR3 region has the DNA TGTGCCAGCAGCCAAGTCGTCGGACTCTACGAGCAGTACTTC. Translated, it gives CASSQVVGLYEQYF.

V is TRBV9 and J is TRBJ2-5; 10 bases are a match to TRBD1. Germline CDR1 and CDR2: SGDLS and YYNGEE. V dropped 2 bases and J dropped 4; count of bases not matched to a gene: 5. This CDR3 has 15 residues. CDR3 DNA: TGTGCCAGCAGCGTCGAGGGACAGGGGTTAGAGACCCAGTACTTC. Its translation is CASSVEGQGLETQYF.

The chain carries TRBV6-5 and TRBJ1-5; the match to TRBD1 covers 8 bases. CDR3 size: 15 residues. Germline V gene lookup returns CDR1 MNHEY and CDR2 SVGAGI. J was trimmed by 6 bases and V by 6 bases; bases with no gene match: 10. The CDR3 is CASSRGQGIGQPQHF. The DNA for the CDR3 is TGTGCCAGCAGCCGTGGACAGGGAATTGGTCAGCCCCAGCATTTT.

Only one count was recorded for this clone. V gene TRBV7-2 combines with J gene TRBJ2-3; 13 nucleotides align to TRBD2. The V and J ends lost 5 bases and 5 bases, in that order; junction bases with no gene match: 10. The germline V gene encodes CDR1 SGHTA and CDR2 FQGNSA. The CDR3 consists of 17 residues. CDR3: CASSRLAGGRMRDTQYF. The CDR3 DNA is TGTGCCAGCAGCCGACTAGCGGGGGGCCGGATGAGAGATACGCAGTATTTT.

J is TRBJ2-1 and V is TRBV9; perhaps TRBD2 as D (6 bases). The CDR3 sequence is 16 residues long. Germline CDR1 reads SGDLS; CDR2 reads YYNGEE. V was clipped by 0 bases and J by 4 bases, with 14 bases between them. CDR3 loop: CASSVEGGVGYNEQFF. CDR3 DNA sequence: TGTGCCAGCAGCGTAGAAGGCGGGGTCGGGTACAATGAGCAGTTCTTC.

This clone was seen a single time. The rearrangement links TRBV12-1 to TRBJ2-7; TRBD1 is the table's D call and was not checked against the DNA. TRBV12-1 is annotated as a pseudogene. The CDR3 is 14 amino acids. CDR3 protein: CASSDRHRVYEQYF. The CDR3, as DNA: TGTGCCAGCAGCGATCGACACAGGGTTTACGAGCAGTACTTC.

V and J are TRBV6-5 and TRBJ2-2, with D unresolved. Germline V gene data show CDR1 as MNHEY and CDR2 as SVGAGI. The CDR3 has 15 amino acids. Trimming shortened V by 2 bases and J by 1 base, and 8 bases separated the two germline ends. The CDR3 sequence: CASSYTVRNTGELFF. The CDR3 DNA is TGTGCCAGCAGTTACACGGTTAGGAACACCGGGGAGCTGTTTTTT.